The 10 T cell receptor beta chains below were found in one sample sequenced in a study of blood T cells in healthy people across ages. A second PCR of roughly 7 to 11 cycles used a sample-barcoded 5' primer and a J-beta primer mix. Via MiXCR, TCRdb re-called the 5' RACE reads, giving one row per CDR3 protein. The sample carries almost 300,000 distinct CDR3 sequences, roughly 27% recorded once. The sequencing sample was made of blood. Receptors were obtained from a woman in her seventies in good health.

As regards this clonotype: This CDR3 fails to terminate in the conserved phenylalanine or tryptophan, so it likely reflects a read error. The chain uses TRBV3-1 and TRBJ2-2; D is unclear. The CDR3 contains 14 residues. The ends were cut back, 8 bases at V and 2 bases at J, with 12 bases in the middle. CDR1 is LGHDT and CDR2 is YNNKEL in the germline V gene (reference sequence). The CDR3 bases are TGTGCCAGCGGCCCACGACAAAACACCGGGGAGCTGTTTTCT. Translating gives CASGPRQNTGELFS.

This clonotype was seen at least ten times. J is TRBJ2-4 and V is TRBV28, with D tentatively TRBD1 (6 bases). This CDR3 is 14 amino acids long. Deletions cut 3 bases from V and 9 bases from J, with 15 bases between. The germline V gene has CDR1 MDHEN and CDR2 SYDVKM. CDR3 sequence reads: CASSFSGTWGIQYF. DNA for the CDR3: TGTGCCAGCAGTTTTTCCGGGACATGGGGCATTCAGTACTTC.

The chain recombines TRBV29-1 with TRBJ1-4; 8 bases map to TRBD1. After removal of 6 bases from V and 5 bases from J, the junction contained 5 bases not matched to a gene. Germline CDR1 and CDR2: SQVTM and ANQGSEA. CDR3 size: 13 residues. The CDR3 nucleotides are TGCAGCGTGGCCGGGACAGGCAATGAAAAACTGTTTTTT. This sequence encodes CSVAGTGNEKLFF.

V usage is TRBV28 and J usage is TRBJ2-1, with D possibly being TRBD1 (5 bases). This CDR3 has 13 amino acids. Germline CDR1 is MDHEN and CDR2 is SYDVKM. V gave up 5 bases and J gave up 6 bases, with 11 bases separating them. The DNA of the CDR3 is TGTGCCAGCAGTCTCCAGGGTTCCAATGAGCAGTTCTTC. This translates into CASSLQGSNEQFF.

This clonotype was seen only a few times. The chain couples TRBV3-1 to TRBJ1-2, with D unclear. The CDR3 has 15 residues. The ends were cut back, 5 bases at V and 5 bases at J, with 18 bases in the middle. The germline V gene has CDR1 LGHDT and CDR2 YNNKEL (reference sequence). CDR3 sequence reads: CASSYNGRESYGYTF. The CDR3 DNA is TGTGCCAGCAGCTACAATGGGCGGGAATCATATGGCTACACCTTC.

V usage is TRBV5-1 and J usage is TRBJ2-2; D may correspond to TRBD1 or TRBD2 (5 bases each). In germline, CDR1 is SGHRS, CDR2 YFSETQ. The CDR3 is 12 amino acids. V shed 6 bases and J shed 6 bases, with 9 bases lying between them. The CDR3 DNA sequence: TGCGCCAGCACCTGGGACGCCGGGGAGCTGTTTTTT. This translates into CASTWDAGELFF.

This clonotype appeared a few times. The chain joins TRBV28 to TRBJ2-7; TRBD1 aligns across 10 bases. The CDR3 is 14 residues long. V gave up 3 bases and J gave up 5 bases; unmatched junction bases: 4. Germline V lookup: CDR1 MDHEN, CDR2 SYDVKM. The CDR3 DNA reads TGTGCCAGCAGTTTGACAGGGGGCGGGCACGAGCAGTACTTC. Translated: CASSLTGGGHEQYF. Complete variable domain (other parts from reference TRBV28 and TRBJ2-7): DVKVTQSSRYLVKRTGEKVFLECVQDMDHENMFWYRQDPGLGLRLIYFSYDVKMKEKGDIPEGYSVSREKKERFSLILESASTNQTSMYLCASSLTGGGHEQYFGPGTRLTVT.

The rearrangement links TRBV6-2 or TRBV6-3 to TRBJ2-6; D gene unclear. This CDR3 has 17 amino acids. Germline V CDR1 and CDR2: MNHEY, SVGEGT. The V end lost 7 bases, the J end lost 4 bases, and 20 bases lay between the germline ends. The CDR3 sequence is CASTPVTSSSGANVLTF. In DNA form, the CDR3 reads TGTGCCAGCACGCCAGTTACCTCTTCCTCCGGGGCCAACGTCCTGACTTTC.

The gene calls are TRBV28 and TRBJ1-2; no clear D. This CDR3 has 14 amino acids. CDR1 is MDHEN and CDR2 is SYDVKM in the germline V gene. The V and J ends lost 2 bases and 4 bases respectively, with 11 bases between them. The CDR3, as DNA: TGTGCCAGCAGTTTAATTCCGTCAGGCTATGGCTACACCTTC. It codes for CASSLIPSGYGYTF.

This clonotype was seen more than once but under ten times. This rearrangement joins TRBV4-1 to TRBJ2-2; TRBD2 might be the D (5 bases). Trimming took 0 bases from V and 0 from J, leaving 14 bases between them. Germline V lookup: CDR1 MGHRA, CDR2 YSYEKL. The CDR3 extends over 18 amino acids. CDR3 amino acids: CASSQEGWSGSNTGELFF. The CDR3 DNA reads TGCGCCAGCAGCCAAGAAGGGTGGAGCGGATCGAACACCGGGGAGCTGTTTTTT.